This section outlines one TCR beta chain sequence together with its context. It was by 5' RACE with UMI labels that the TRB cDNA libraries were prepared. TCRdb reprocessed the 5' RACE reads, keeping one entry per CDR3 protein, no DNA. This table lists approximately 88,000 distinct CDR3 sequences. CDR3 length: 13 amino acids. Looked up from germline, CDR1 is SQVTM and CDR2 is ANQGSEA. These data originate in a study of CXCR3-negative and CXCR3-positive naive CD8 T cells. The specimen sequenced was naive CXCR3- CD8+ T cells from blood. Subset noted: CD45RO-CCR7+CD27+CD95- naive CD8+ T cells lacking CXCR3 (TNR3-). The chain combines TRBV29-1 with TRBJ2-1; TCRdb indicates TRBD2, and absent DNA this call remains unverified. The sequence was collected from a human donor in good health. Some clones in this sample may be carry-over from other donors' samples. The CDR3 region is CSVVVRLDNEQFF.